Listed here is a single T cell receptor (beta chain). These data originate in a study of blood T cell repertoires in COVID-19. Looking at the study overall: COVID-19 samples collected from the United States, Italy and Spain covered acute and convalescent phases. PBMCs, B-cell-depleted T cells, or T cells provided the cDNA or gDNA that made up the material.

Per the authors' pipeline: Reference gene primer amplification gave estimated nucleated cell counts. TCRdb's copy holds only in-frame clones and misses some; the assay was immunoSEQ multiplex PCR. V and J calls plus clone size are reproduced from that table; the DNA served to infer D and trimming. This table holds under 100,000 clones, 90% found once. CDR3 length equals 15 residues. J gave up 4 bases and V 8 bases, and 12 bases lay outside the gene matches. Looked up from germline, CDR1 is LNHDA and CDR2 is SQIVND (reference sequence). Sequenced input: peripheral blood. The TCR originated in a man in his forties or fifties with acute or convalescent COVID-19. V usage is TRBV19 and J usage is TRBJ1-1, with 8 bases aligning to TRBD1. CDR3 bases: TGTGCCAGTGCTCGGACAGGGTTTGGGAGCACTGAAGCTTTCTTT. Its translation is CASARTGFGSTEAFF.